Shown below are 17 T cell receptor beta chains from a single sample sequenced in a study of blood T cells in healthy people across ages. Together with a sample-barcoded 5' primer, a J-beta primer mix was included in a second PCR lasting roughly 6 to 12 cycles. One entry per CDR3 protein, called by TCRdb with MiXCR from the 5' RACE reads. There are 550,000 to 750,000 distinct CDR3 sequences in the sample; over 20% occur only once, and around 3.4% lies in the top ten. The sample consisted of blood. The receptors derive from a man aged 70 or older in good health.

This clonotype was seen a handful of times. V usage is TRBV28 and J usage is TRBJ1-6, with unresolved D. The CDR3 totals 13 residues. V gave up 11 bases and J gave up 0 bases, with 8 bases separating them. Germline V gene sequence: CDR1 MDHEN, CDR2 SYDVKM. CDR3: CAGRDSYNSPLHF. The CDR3 nucleotides are TGTGCCGGTCGGGACTCCTATAATTCACCCCTCCACTTT.

This clonotype has a handful of counts. The V call is TRBV12-3 or TRBV12-4, the J call TRBJ1-2; D gene ambiguous. The CDR3 is 12 amino acids. Between the trimmed V and J ends, which lost 2 bases and 8 bases, there was a span of 9 bases. CDR3 DNA: TGTGCCAGCAGTTTAAGTATTTGGGGCTACACCTTC. Residues: CASSLSIWGYTF.

This chain connects TRBV13 to TRBJ2-1; 13 nucleotides match TRBD2. The V gene end was trimmed by 5 bases and the J gene end by 7 bases; junction bases not matched to a gene: 8. CDR3 size: 16 residues. Germline assignment: CDR1 PRHDT and CDR2 FYEKMQ (reference sequence). In DNA form, the CDR3 reads TGTGCCAGCAGCCCAGGCGGGACTAGCGGGGAAAATGAGCAGTTCTTC. Its translation: CASSPGGTSGENEQFF.

DNA of the CDR3: TGTGCCTGGAGTGCTCACAATGAGCAGTTCTTC. Its protein is CAWSAHNEQFF. The chain uses TRBV30 and TRBJ2-1; D not certain. Germline V gene data show CDR1 as GTSNPN and CDR2 as SVGIG (reference sequence). The ends were cut back, 1 base at V and 5 bases at J, with 3 bases in the middle. This CDR3 region has 11 residues.

About this clonotype itself: Likely a read error: the CDR3 ends without its conserved phenylalanine or tryptophan. The rearrangement links TRBV11-2 to TRBJ2-1; D remains ambiguous. This CDR3 comprises 13 residues. Trimming pared 0 bases from V and 13 bases from J, leaving 13 bases between. CDR1 and CDR2 from the germline V gene are SGHAT and FQNNGV. Here the CDR3 DNA reads TGTGCCAGCAGCTTAGAGGGGTCGGGTGAACAGTTCTTA. Protein product: CASSLEGSGEQFL.

The V and J genes are TRBV20-1 and TRBJ2-1; TRBD2 matches 9 bases. In germline, CDR1 is DFQATT, CDR2 SNEGSKA (reference sequence). With 3 bases clipped from V and 6 bases from J, the junction kept 12 bases outside the gene matches. The CDR3 runs to 16 residues. This CDR3 is CSARSASGALFNEQFF. CDR3 in DNA: TGCAGTGCTAGGTCGGCTAGCGGGGCCCTATTCAATGAGCAGTTCTTC.

Only a few counts were recorded for this clonotype. This sequence joins TRBV2 and TRBJ2-5; 9 nucleotides align to TRBD1. Unmatched junction bases numbered 8, after V lost 5 bases and J lost 7 bases. This CDR3 region has 14 residues. The germline gives CDR1 SNHLY, CDR2 FYNNEI. The CDR3 sequence: CASSPLATGGTQYF. As DNA, the CDR3 is TGTGCCAGCAGTCCTCTAGCGACAGGGGGGACCCAGTACTTC.

This clonotype has ten or more counts. The chain combines TRBV15 with TRBJ2-5; D not certain. The CDR3 has 15 residues. Germline assignment: CDR1 LNHNV and CDR2 YYDKDF (reference sequence). Between the trimmed V and J ends, which lost 5 bases and 0 bases, there was a span of 13 bases. The CDR3 protein is CATSERTEYQETQYF. The CDR3 region has the DNA TGTGCCACCAGCGAAAGGACGGAGTACCAAGAGACCCAGTACTTC.

This clonotype was seen a few times. V usage is TRBV5-5 and J usage is TRBJ2-5, with D hard to call. Germline-derived CDR1 and CDR2 are SGHKS and YYEKEE (reference sequence). This CDR3 has 17 amino acids. Trimming pared 4 bases from V and 1 base from J, leaving 20 bases between. The DNA for the CDR3 is TGTGCCAGCAGCATACACAGACCGGGCCAAAGCCAAGAGACCCAGTACTTC. Its translation: CASSIHRPGQSQETQYF.

Many counts were recorded for this clonotype. This chain joins TRBV28 and TRBJ2-4; no clear D. CDR1 is MDHEN, CDR2 SYDVKM, per germline. V lost 5 bases and J 0 bases, leaving 11 bases between the germline ends. The CDR3 runs 15 residues. CDR3 nucleotides: TGTGCCAGCAGTAATTCGGGCGTAGCCAAAAACATTCAGTACTTC. Amino acids: CASSNSGVAKNIQYF.

The CDR3 spells CASSEQQSGHIQYF. Written as DNA, the CDR3 is TGTGCCAGCAGTGAACAGCAGTCCGGTCACATTCAGTACTTC. V gene TRBV28 combines with J gene TRBJ2-4; D remains ambiguous. Germline CDR1 is MDHEN and CDR2 is SYDVKM. This CDR3 is built from 14 residues. V was trimmed by 5 bases and J by 8 bases, leaving 16 bases between them.

This clonotype occurred once. The chain has TRBV2 and TRBJ1-5, with 7 bases fitting TRBD1. CDR1 and CDR2 from the germline V gene are SNHLY and FYNNEI. The CDR3 length is 17 residues. V dropped 1 base and J dropped 1; count of bases not matched to a gene: 7. DNA for the CDR3: TGTGCCAGCAGTGAAGGGCAGGGGGTAAAGAGCAATCAGCCCCAGCATTTT. Encoded protein: CASSEGQGVKSNQPQHF.

This clonotype was seen more than once but under ten times. This sequence joins TRBV6-5 and TRBJ2-3; 8 bases align to TRBD1. There are 16 residues in the CDR3. Germline V gives CDR1 MNHEY, CDR2 SVGAGI. Unmatched junction bases numbered 11, after V lost 4 bases and J lost 5 bases. The CDR3 spells CASSFSGRGRGDTQYF. DNA for the CDR3: TGTGCCAGCAGTTTCTCGGGCAGGGGGCGAGGAGATACGCAGTATTTT.

This clonotype was seen a handful of times. The chain links TRBV7-2 to TRBJ2-5; D possibly corresponds to TRBD1 (5 bases). Germline V lookup: CDR1 SGHTA, CDR2 FQGNSA. The CDR3 spans 15 residues. Trimming took 2 bases from V and 2 from J, leaving 12 bases between them. The CDR3 protein is CASSLKSRQQETQYF. The CDR3 DNA is TGTGCCAGCAGCTTAAAAAGTAGACAGCAAGAGACCCAGTACTTC.

The rearrangement joins TRBV2 to TRBJ2-5; D is uncertain. The J call may be wrong; the DNA end is better matched by TRBJ2-7. The CDR3 is made up of 15 amino acids. CDR1 SNHLY and CDR2 FYNNEI come from the germline V gene. CDR3 DNA sequence: TGTGCCAGCAGCCGGCCCCTGACTGATAGGTACGAGCAGTACTTC. Its translation: CASSRPLTDRYEQYF.

V gene TRBV20-1 combines with J gene TRBJ2-7; 10 bases are shared with TRBD1. Germline V gives CDR1 DFQATT, CDR2 SNEGSKA (reference sequence). The length of the CDR3 is 15 residues. Trimming removed 3 bases from V and 4 bases from J; junction bases left unmatched: 9. The CDR3 spells CSASEGQGVSYEQYF. CDR3 DNA: TGCAGTGCTAGCGAAGGACAGGGGGTTTCTTACGAGCAGTACTTC.

The table lists this clonotype with a few counts. The J gene is TRBJ2-7, the V gene TRBV12-3 or TRBV12-4; TRBD1 matches at 8 bases. The CDR3 covers 17 residues. The V and J ends lost 5 bases and 2 bases, in that order; junction bases with no gene match: 14. The CDR3 coding sequence is TGTGCCAGCAGTCCGTGGAGTTTTTTGGACAGGGCCTACGAGCAGTACTTC. It specifies CASSPWSFLDRAYEQYF.